The next 20 T cell receptor beta chains were all read from a single sample in a study of T cell repertoires in cytomegalovirus infection. No antigen has been assigned to these receptors. TCRdb re-derived calls from the reads in MiXCR, one entry per CDR3 protein. The sample includes 400,000 to 600,000 distinct CDR3 sequences, under 55% seen only once; the top ten take 40% to 50%. The input for sequencing was cultured PBMCs, taken from culture after CMV antigen stimulation. The receptor set was obtained from a human donor in good health (CMV status not recorded). Some clones in this sample may be carry-over from other donors' samples.

This chain connects TRBV7-2 to TRBJ1-2; D ambiguous. Per the germline V gene, CDR1 is SGHTA and CDR2 is FQGNSA. Trimming shortened V by 3 bases and J by 8 bases, and 13 bases separated the two germline ends. This CDR3 contains 13 residues. CDR3: CASSFQSNIGYTF. As DNA, the CDR3 is TGTGCCAGCAGCTTCCAAAGCAATATCGGCTACACCTTC. Combining the CDR3 with reference TRBV7-2 and TRBJ1-2 gives the whole variable domain GAGVSQSPSNKVTEKGKDVELRCDPISGHTALYWYRQSLGQGLEFLIYFQGNSAPDKSGLPSDRFSAERTGGSVSTLTIQRTQQEDSAVYLCASSFQSNIGYTFGSGTRLTVV.

The V call is TRBV19, the J call TRBJ2-1, with D perhaps TRBD2 (6 bases). CDR1 LNHDA and CDR2 SQIVND come from the germline V gene (reference sequence). The V end lost 10 bases, the J end lost 6 bases, and 25 bases lay between the germline ends. The CDR3 has 16 residues. The CDR3 protein is CATTPRAGWYVNEQFF. The CDR3 DNA follows: TGTGCCACAACCCCTCGCGCGGGATGGTACGTCAATGAGCAGTTCTTC.

This sequence joins TRBV12-3 or TRBV12-4 and TRBJ2-2; TRBD2 agrees at 9 bases. This CDR3 has 19 residues. V lost 5 bases and J lost 0; bases outside the gene matches: 13. CDR3 sequence (DNA): TGTGCCAGCAGTACACGACTAGCGGAGCAGACCGCGAACACCGGGGAGCTGTTTTTT. The encoded protein is CASSTRLAEQTANTGELFF.

The V gene is TRBV27, the J gene TRBJ2-3; 7 positions match TRBD2. The germline V gene has CDR1 MNHEY and CDR2 SMNVEV (reference sequence). The CDR3 totals 16 residues. The V gene end was trimmed by 5 bases and the J gene end by 2 bases; junction bases not matched to a gene: 10. CDR3 DNA sequence: TGTGCCAGCAGTCCCGATGGGGCGGGAGTCACAGATACGCAGTATTTT. This encodes CASSPDGAGVTDTQYF.

This rearrangement joins TRBV27 to TRBJ2-3; 13 bases map to TRBD2. The CDR3 loop spans 16 amino acids. Germline V CDR1 and CDR2: MNHEY, SMNVEV (reference sequence). The junction had 8 bases not matched to a gene; V was cut back by 5 bases and J by 6 bases. The DNA for the CDR3 is TGTGCCAGCAGTCAACTAGCGGGGGGGCTGATGGATACGCAGTATTTT. This codes for CASSQLAGGLMDTQYF.

The V call is TRBV7-6, the J call TRBJ2-2, with D perhaps being TRBD1 or TRBD2 (5 bases each). Germline-derived CDR1 and CDR2 are SGHVS and FNYEAQ. CDR3 length: 15 amino acids. V was pared by 2 bases and J by 7 bases, with 14 bases between. In DNA form, the CDR3 reads TGTGCCAGCAGCTTAACGGGGCCCTGGGACGGGGAGCTGTTTTTT. Protein: CASSLTGPWDGELFF.

There are a few counts of this clonotype. The rearrangement uses TRBV7-2 and TRBJ2-1; D not resolved. Between the trimmed V and J ends, which lost 5 bases and 3 bases, there was a span of 11 bases. Germline-derived CDR1 and CDR2 are SGHTA and FQGNSA. The CDR3 runs 14 residues. The chain's CDR3 is CASSLLTVYNEQFF. In nucleotides, the CDR3 is TGTGCCAGCAGCCTCCTAACGGTCTACAATGAGCAGTTCTTC.

The chain is built from TRBV19 and TRBJ1-3, with D unclear. V lost 2 bases and J lost 0, with 11 bases in between. This CDR3 is built from 16 residues. From germline, CDR1 is LNHDA and CDR2 SQIVND (reference sequence). CDR3 in DNA: TGTGCCAGTAGTATAAACCCCCACGGCTCTGGAAACACCATATATTTT. It translates to CASSINPHGSGNTIYF.

The chain employs TRBV7-2 and TRBJ1-5; 8 nucleotides agree with TRBD1. Germline CDR1 SGHTA, CDR2 FQGNSA. The CDR3 totals 17 residues. V was pared by 4 bases and J by 2 bases, with 10 bases of the junction left unmatched. In DNA, the CDR3 is TGTGCCAGCAGCTCAAACAGGGCAGGGGGCGGCAATCAGCCCCAGCATTTT. This gives the protein CASSSNRAGGGNQPQHF.

This clonotype was counted a single time. The J gene is TRBJ2-7, the V gene TRBV12-5; 9 bases fit TRBD2. J was trimmed by 2 bases and V by 0 bases; bases with no gene match: 14. Germline CDR1 LGHNT, CDR2 FRNRAP. There are 19 residues in the CDR3. CDR3 DNA sequence: TGTGCTAGTGGTTTGGTACTCGGTAGCGGGAGCCGGGAAACCTACGAGCAGTACTTC. Residues: CASGLVLGSGSRETYEQYF. Based on the CDR3 plus reference TRBV12-5 and TRBJ2-7, the full variable domain is DARVTQTPRHKVTEMGQEVTMRCQPILGHNTVFWYRQTMMQGLELLAYFRNRAPLDDSGMPKDRFSAEMPDATLATLKIQPSEPRDSAVYFCASGLVLGSGSRETYEQYFGPGTRLTVT.

This clonotype was found once. V is TRBV7-8 and J is TRBJ1-2; D gene unclear. In germline, CDR1 is SGHVS, CDR2 FQNEAQ. V was trimmed by 2 bases and J by 4 bases, leaving 14 bases between them. The CDR3 sequence is 15 residues long. DNA of the CDR3: TGTGCCAGCAGCTTAACGAGATCGGTTGGCTATGGCTACACCTTC. Translated: CASSLTRSVGYGYTF.

The chain joins TRBV7-6 to TRBJ2-7, with 7 bases aligning to TRBD2. V dropped 1 base and J dropped 4; count of bases not matched to a gene: 7. The CDR3 extends over 15 amino acids. Per the germline V gene, CDR1 is SGHVS and CDR2 is FNYEAQ. The CDR3 nucleotides are TGTGCCAGCAGCTTAGTTGGGACTATGGCGTACGAGCAGTACTTC. Its protein product is CASSLVGTMAYEQYF.

The V gene is TRBV4-3, the J gene TRBJ2-3; a weak D match, TRBD1 (6 bases). The germline V and J ends were trimmed by 1 base and 4 bases, with 12 bases remaining between them. The CDR3 runs 15 residues. CDR1 LGHNA and CDR2 YSLEER come from the germline V gene. CDR3 region: CASSQAGTGSDTQYF. The CDR3 region has the DNA TGCGCCAGCAGCCAAGCCGGAACAGGGTCAGATACGCAGTATTTT.

The V and J genes are TRBV20-1 and TRBJ1-4; D unresolved. Germline CDR1 reads DFQATT; CDR2 reads SNEGSKA (reference sequence). The V and J ends lost 3 bases and 0 bases respectively, with 11 bases between them. CDR3 size: 15 residues. The CDR3 loop is CSASGGEATNEKLFF. CDR3 in DNA: TGCAGTGCTAGCGGCGGAGAGGCAACTAATGAAAAACTGTTTTTT.

The chain recombines TRBV5-1 with TRBJ2-3; D may match TRBD1 or TRBD2 (7 bases each). The CDR3 spans 15 residues. V was clipped by 6 bases and J by 0 bases, with 14 bases between them. Germline V gives CDR1 SGHRS, CDR2 YFSETQ. This CDR3 reads CASTQGGPSTDTQYF. The CDR3 bases are TGCGCCAGCACCCAGGGGGGGCCTAGCACAGATACGCAGTATTTT.

The chain combines TRBV10-3 with TRBJ2-3; 10 bases line up with TRBD2. CDR1 ENHRY and CDR2 SYGVKD come from the germline V gene. V lost 6 bases, J lost 3 bases, and 3 bases stayed unmatched. This CDR3 has 14 residues. This CDR3 is CAISPSGRTDTQYF. CDR3 DNA sequence: TGTGCCATCAGCCCTAGCGGGAGAACAGATACGCAGTATTTT.

This clonotype was seen a handful of times. Written as DNA, the CDR3 is TGTGCCAGCAGCTTAGGACGGGACGGGAAGGAGGCTGAAGCTTTCTTT. It is translated as CASSLGRDGKEAEAFF. The rearrangement uses TRBV7-9 and TRBJ1-1, with D perhaps TRBD1 (5 bases). The germline V gene has CDR1 SEHNR and CDR2 FQNEAQ (reference sequence). The germline V and J ends were trimmed by 1 base and 6 bases, with 18 bases remaining between them. CDR3 length: 16 residues.

This clonotype was counted between two and nine times. This rearrangement joins TRBV7-2 to TRBJ2-7; D remains ambiguous. This CDR3 has 14 amino acids. Germline V gene sequence: CDR1 SGHTA, CDR2 FQGNSA. V was cut by 1 base and J by 3 bases, with 10 bases left in between. The DNA of the CDR3 is TGTGCCAGCAGCTTAGTCGCCAACATCTACGAGCAGTACTTC. As protein: CASSLVANIYEQYF.

This chain connects TRBV5-4 to TRBJ2-7; no clear D. Trimming removed 4 bases at V and 6 bases at J, with 14 bases between. The CDR3 sequence is 13 residues long. Germline CDR1 and CDR2: SGHNT and YYREEE (reference sequence). The CDR3 is CASSPRYESEQYF. In nucleotides, the CDR3 is TGTGCCAGCAGCCCTAGGTACGAGTCCGAGCAGTACTTC.

A single count supports this clonotype. The CDR3 spells CASSQDWVIDYGYTF. The DNA of the CDR3 is TGCGCCAGCAGCCAAGATTGGGTTATCGACTATGGCTACACCTTC. V is TRBV4-1 and J is TRBJ1-2, with D unclear. The V end was cut by 0 bases, the J end by 3 bases, with 11 bases between. The V gene's germline CDR1 is MGHRA and CDR2 YSYEKL. This CDR3 contains 15 residues.